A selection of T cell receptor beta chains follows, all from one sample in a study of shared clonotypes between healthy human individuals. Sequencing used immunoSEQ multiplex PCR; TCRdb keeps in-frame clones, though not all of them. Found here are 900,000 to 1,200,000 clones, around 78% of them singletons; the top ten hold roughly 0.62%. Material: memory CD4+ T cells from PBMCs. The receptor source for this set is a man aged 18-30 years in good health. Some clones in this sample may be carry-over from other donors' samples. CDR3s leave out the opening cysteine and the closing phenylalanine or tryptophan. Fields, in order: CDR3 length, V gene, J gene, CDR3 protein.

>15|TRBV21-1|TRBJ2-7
ASSKAIRTGTTDEQY
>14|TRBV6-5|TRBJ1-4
ASSLGSGYANEKLF
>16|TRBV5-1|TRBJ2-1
ASSSSPGLAGMGNEQF
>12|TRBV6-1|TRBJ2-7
ASSGSWRGYEQY
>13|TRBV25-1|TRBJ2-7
ASSDMDRVSYEQY
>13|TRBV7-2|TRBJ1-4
ASSLQASHNEKLF
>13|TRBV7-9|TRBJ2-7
ASSPRGETSYEQY
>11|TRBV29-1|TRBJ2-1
SVERTSGKRRF
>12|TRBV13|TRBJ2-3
ASSLLAGGDTQY
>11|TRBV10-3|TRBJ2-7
AISERVRGEQY
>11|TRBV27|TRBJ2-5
ASRGQWQETQY